The T cell receptor beta chain under discussion was sequenced for a study of long-term antiretroviral therapy in people with HIV. This CDR3 spans 15 amino acids. J lost 5 bases, V lost 7 bases, and 5 bases had no gene match. Germline lookup yields CDR1 SGDLS and CDR2 YYNGEE. The libraries were made with immunoSEQ v3.0 at survey level. Sequencing was performed with immunoSEQ multiplex PCR; in TCRdb, only in-frame clones are kept and a portion is missing. The repertoire holds roughly 25,000 clones, with about 77% as singletons. Overall study results and limits: Someone took the blood between about 2003 and 2017, maybe while older ART regimens were in use. Controls had broader CDR3 length ranges than HIV repertoires did. An increase in diversity followed ART, yet levels stayed below transplant donor controls.

As regards this clone: Its target is not known.

The genes are TRBV9 and TRBJ2-5, with TRBD2 matching over 16 bases. Sequenced material: unsorted PBMCs, taken 0.5 years after starting antiretroviral therapy. This receptor was taken from a woman aged 40 to 50 with HIV. The CDR3 nucleotides read TGTGCCAGCCCCGCGGGACTAGCGGGGGGGGAGACCCAGTACTTC. Its protein is CASPAGLAGGETQYF.